The present TCR beta chain was sequenced within a study of blood T cell repertoires in COVID-19. Across the whole study: COVID-19 samples, acute and convalescent, were from the United States, Italy and Spain. The analysed material was cDNA or gDNA that came from T cells, B-cell-depleted T cells, or PBMCs.

This CDR3 comprises 12 residues. CDR1 is MNHEY and CDR2 is SVGEGT in the germline V gene. V dropped 4 bases and J dropped 9 bases, with 10 bases sitting between them. This clone was seen a single time. The authors' processing: Reference gene primer amplification gave nucleated cell count estimates. Libraries were prepared by immunoSEQ multiplex PCR; TCRdb keeps only in-frame clonotypes and omits some of them. That table is the source of V, J and clone size, and D and trimming were worked out from the DNA. Of over 70,000 clones in the sample, 80% to 90% were seen once. The TCR sequence derives from a human donor in a cohort sampled during active COVID-19. The V gene is TRBV6-2 or TRBV6-3, the J gene TRBJ2-1, with a tentative D call TRBD1 (5 bases). Sequencing was performed on peripheral blood. The CDR3 nucleotides read TGTGCCAGCAGTTTTCCAGGGATTGAGCAGTTCTTC. Amino acids: CASSFPGIEQFF.